A selection of T cell receptor beta chains follows, all from one sample in a study of T cell responses to AZD1222 COVID-19 vaccine. Sequencing used immunoSEQ multiplex PCR; TCRdb keeps in-frame clones, though not all of them. The table has 150,000 to 200,000 clones, around 93% seen once. Sequences were derived from peripheral blood, sampled on day 0 of AZD1222 vaccination. These TCRs come from an adult in good health. Each CDR3 is given without its conserved first and last residue.

v_call	j_call	cdr3_aa
TRBV7-9	TRBJ2-7	ASSRDGEQY
TRBV5-4	TRBJ1-1	ASSLGPDTNTEAF
TRBV5-5	TRBJ2-7	ASSPTGTSPYEQY
TRBV7-9	TRBJ1-5	ASSSGTGNQPQH
TRBV5-6	TRBJ1-5	ASSLARLYNQPQH
TRBV19	TRBJ1-5	ATRHIGNNQPQH
TRBV5-6	TRBJ2-1	ASTPQGSPYNEQF
TRBV30	TRBJ2-2	AWSVTSIGRGAGELF
TRBV6-2/TRBV6-3	TRBJ2-5	ASSPWGGQETQY
TRBV4-2	TRBJ1-6	ASSHAVDRGNSPLH
TRBV19	TRBJ1-1	ASRVNSGEAF
TRBV13	TRBJ2-7	ASSPTTGVNEQY
TRBV21-1	TRBJ1-1	ASSKGNTEAF
TRBV12-5	TRBJ1-1	ASGDRQAF
TRBV9	TRBJ2-7	ASAGSQQY
TRBV5-1	TRBJ1-4	ASSLYSMREKLF
TRBV4-2	TRBJ1-1	ASSHTPQGTEAF
TRBV9	TRBJ1-4	ASSLGQGAANEKLF
TRBV11-1	TRBJ2-1	ASSLTRGRYNEQF
TRBV9	TRBJ2-1	ASSAQVGRGYVFEQF
TRBV9	TRBJ2-1	ASSDRLAGYNEQF
TRBV18	TRBJ1-3	ASSPTSSSGNTIY